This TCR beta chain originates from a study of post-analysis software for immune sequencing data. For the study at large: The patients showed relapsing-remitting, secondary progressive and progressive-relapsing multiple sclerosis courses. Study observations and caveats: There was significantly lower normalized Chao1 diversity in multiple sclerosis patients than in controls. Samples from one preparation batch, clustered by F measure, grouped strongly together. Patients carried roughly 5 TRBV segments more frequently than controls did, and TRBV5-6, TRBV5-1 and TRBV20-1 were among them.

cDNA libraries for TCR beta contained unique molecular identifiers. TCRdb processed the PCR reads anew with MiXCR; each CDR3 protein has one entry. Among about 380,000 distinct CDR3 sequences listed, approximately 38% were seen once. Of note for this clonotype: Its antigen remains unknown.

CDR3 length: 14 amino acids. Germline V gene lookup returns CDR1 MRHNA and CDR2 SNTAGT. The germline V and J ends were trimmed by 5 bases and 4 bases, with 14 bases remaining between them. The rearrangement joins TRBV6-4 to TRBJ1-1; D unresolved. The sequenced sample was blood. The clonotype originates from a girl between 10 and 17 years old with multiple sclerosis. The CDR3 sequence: CASSPDPRATEAFF. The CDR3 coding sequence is TGTGCCAGCAGTCCGGATCCGAGGGCCACTGAAGCTTTCTTT.